The present TCR beta chain was sequenced within a study of blood T cell repertoires in COVID-19. The CDR3 contains 17 residues. Germline lookup yields CDR1 SGHAT and CDR2 FQNNGV. The V and J ends lost 5 bases and 0 bases, in that order; junction bases with no gene match: 6. TCRdb's table, derived via immunoSEQ multiplex PCR, lists solely in-frame clones and lacks some. Of approximately 450,000 clones listed, approximately 92% are singletons. Recovered Cohort 3 donors showed two negative PCRs, clearance, or symptom resolution. Sample: PBMCs or T cells enriched from blood (not recorded which). V gene TRBV11-2 combines with J gene TRBJ2-7; 14 bases line up with TRBD2. The TCR was taken from a young man who had recovered from COVID-19. As DNA, the CDR3 is TGTGCCAGCAGCCCCCGGACTAGCGGGAGGATCTCCTACGAGCAGTACTTC. It is translated as CASSPRTSGRISYEQYF.